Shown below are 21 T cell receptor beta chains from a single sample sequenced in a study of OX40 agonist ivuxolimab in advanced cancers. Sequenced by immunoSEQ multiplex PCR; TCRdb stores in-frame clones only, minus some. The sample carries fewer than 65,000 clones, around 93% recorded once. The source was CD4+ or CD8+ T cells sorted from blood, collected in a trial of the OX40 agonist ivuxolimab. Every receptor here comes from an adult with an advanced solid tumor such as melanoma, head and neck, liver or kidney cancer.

The CDR3 loop is CASATSLQNTEAFF. The CDR3 DNA reads TGTGCCAGCGCAACGTCACTGCAAAACACTGAAGCTTTCTTT. The rearrangement links TRBV5-6 to TRBJ1-1, with no clear D. CDR3 size: 14 residues. Germline CDR1 and CDR2: SGHDT and YYEEEE. Trimming took off 7 bases at V and 2 bases at J, with 15 bases between the two ends. Combining the CDR3 with reference TRBV5-6 and TRBJ1-1 gives the whole variable domain DAGVTQSPTHLIKTRGQQVTLRCSPKSGHDTVSWYQQALGQGPQFIFQYYEEEERQRGNFPDRFSGHQFPNYSSELNVNALLLGDSALYLCASATSLQNTEAFFGQGTRLTVV.

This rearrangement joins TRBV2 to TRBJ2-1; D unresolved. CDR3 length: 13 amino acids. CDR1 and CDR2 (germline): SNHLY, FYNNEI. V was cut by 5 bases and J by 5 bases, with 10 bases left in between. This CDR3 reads CASSSSWDNEQFF. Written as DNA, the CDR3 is TGTGCCAGCAGTTCCTCGTGGGACAATGAGCAGTTCTTC.

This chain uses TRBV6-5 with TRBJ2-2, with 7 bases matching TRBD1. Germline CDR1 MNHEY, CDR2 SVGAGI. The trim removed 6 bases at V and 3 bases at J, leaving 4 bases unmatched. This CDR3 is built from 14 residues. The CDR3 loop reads CASSGTADTGELFF. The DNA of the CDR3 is TGTGCCAGCAGCGGGACAGCGGACACCGGGGAGCTGTTTTTT.

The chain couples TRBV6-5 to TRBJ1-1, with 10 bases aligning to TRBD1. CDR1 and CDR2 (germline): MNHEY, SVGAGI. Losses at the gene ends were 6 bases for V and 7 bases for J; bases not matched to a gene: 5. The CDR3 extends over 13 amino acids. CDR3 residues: CASSSGQGIEAFF. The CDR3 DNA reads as TGTGCCAGCAGCTCGGGACAGGGGATTGAAGCTTTCTTT.

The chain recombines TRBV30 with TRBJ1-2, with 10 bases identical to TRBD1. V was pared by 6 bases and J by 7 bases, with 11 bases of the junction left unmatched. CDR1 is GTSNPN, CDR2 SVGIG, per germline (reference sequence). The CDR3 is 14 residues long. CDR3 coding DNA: TGTGCCTGTCCGCCCGGGACAGGGGACCTTGGCTACACCTTC. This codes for CACPPGTGDLGYTF.

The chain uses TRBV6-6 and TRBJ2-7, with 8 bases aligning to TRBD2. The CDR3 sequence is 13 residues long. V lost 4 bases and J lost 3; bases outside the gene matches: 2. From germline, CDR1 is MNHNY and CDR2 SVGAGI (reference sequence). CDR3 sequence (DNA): TGTGCCAGCAGTTCCACTAGCGGCTACGAGCAGTACTTC. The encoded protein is CASSSTSGYEQYF.

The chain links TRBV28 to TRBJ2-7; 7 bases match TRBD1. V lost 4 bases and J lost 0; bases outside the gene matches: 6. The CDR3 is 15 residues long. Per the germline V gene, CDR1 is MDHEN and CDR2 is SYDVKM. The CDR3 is CASSSYRDSSYEQYF. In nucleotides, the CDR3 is TGTGCCAGCAGTTCTTACCGGGACAGCTCCTACGAGCAGTACTTC.

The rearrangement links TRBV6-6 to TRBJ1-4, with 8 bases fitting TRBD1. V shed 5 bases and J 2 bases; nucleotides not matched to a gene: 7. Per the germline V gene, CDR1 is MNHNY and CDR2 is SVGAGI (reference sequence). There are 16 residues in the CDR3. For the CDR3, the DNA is TGTGCCAGCAGTCATATCGGACAGGGCACTAATGAAAAACTGTTTTTT. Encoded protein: CASSHIGQGTNEKLFF.

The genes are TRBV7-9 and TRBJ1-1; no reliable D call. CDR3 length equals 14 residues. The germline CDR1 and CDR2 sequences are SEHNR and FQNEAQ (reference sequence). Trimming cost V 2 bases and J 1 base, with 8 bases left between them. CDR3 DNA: TGTGCCAGCAGCTTATCCCACGAGAACACTGAAGCTTTCTTT. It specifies CASSLSHENTEAFF.

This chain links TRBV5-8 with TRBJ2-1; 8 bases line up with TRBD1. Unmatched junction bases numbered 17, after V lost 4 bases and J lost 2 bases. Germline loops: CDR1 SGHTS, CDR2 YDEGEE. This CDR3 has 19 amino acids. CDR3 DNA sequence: TGTGCCAGCAGCCAAATCCCCCCGGGCCAGGGACAGGCCTACAATGAGCAGTTCTTC. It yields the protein CASSQIPPGQGQAYNEQFF.

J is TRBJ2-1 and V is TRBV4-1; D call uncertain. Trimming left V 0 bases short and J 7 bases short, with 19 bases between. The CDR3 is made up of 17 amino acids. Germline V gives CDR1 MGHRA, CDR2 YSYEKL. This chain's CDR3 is CASSQDIEGPTWNEQFF. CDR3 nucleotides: TGCGCCAGCAGCCAAGATATCGAAGGGCCTACCTGGAATGAGCAGTTCTTC.

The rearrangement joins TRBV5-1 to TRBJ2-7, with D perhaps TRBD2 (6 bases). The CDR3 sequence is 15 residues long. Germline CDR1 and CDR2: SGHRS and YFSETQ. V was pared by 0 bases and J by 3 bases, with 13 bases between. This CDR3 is CASSLAPGLIYEQYF. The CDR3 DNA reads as TGCGCCAGCAGCTTGGCCCCCGGACTAATCTACGAGCAGTACTTC.

The CDR3 protein is CASSQDLSGRVGETQYF. The CDR3 DNA sequence: TGCGCCAGCAGCCAAGATTTGAGCGGGAGGGTAGGAGAGACCCAGTACTTC. V usage is TRBV4-1 and J usage is TRBJ2-5, with 10 bases identical to TRBD2. From germline, CDR1 is MGHRA and CDR2 YSYEKL. The CDR3 has 17 residues. V shed 0 bases and J 4 bases; nucleotides not matched to a gene: 8.

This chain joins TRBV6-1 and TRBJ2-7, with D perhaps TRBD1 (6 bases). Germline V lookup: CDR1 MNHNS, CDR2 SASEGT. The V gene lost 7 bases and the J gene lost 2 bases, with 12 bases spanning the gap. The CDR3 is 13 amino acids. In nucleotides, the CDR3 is TGTGCCAGCATGACACAGGGAGCCTACGAGCAGTACTTC. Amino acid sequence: CASMTQGAYEQYF.

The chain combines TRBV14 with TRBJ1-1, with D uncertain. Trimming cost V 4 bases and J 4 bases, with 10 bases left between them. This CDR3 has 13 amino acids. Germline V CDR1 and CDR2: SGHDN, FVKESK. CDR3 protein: CASSLELGTEAFF. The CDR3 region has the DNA TGTGCCAGCAGCCTAGAGTTGGGCACTGAAGCTTTCTTT.

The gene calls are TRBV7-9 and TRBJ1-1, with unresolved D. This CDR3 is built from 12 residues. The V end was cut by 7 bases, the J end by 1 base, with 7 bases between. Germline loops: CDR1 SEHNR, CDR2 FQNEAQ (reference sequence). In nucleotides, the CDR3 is TGTGCCAGCAATTGGGAGAACACTGAAGCTTTCTTT. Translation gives CASNWENTEAFF.

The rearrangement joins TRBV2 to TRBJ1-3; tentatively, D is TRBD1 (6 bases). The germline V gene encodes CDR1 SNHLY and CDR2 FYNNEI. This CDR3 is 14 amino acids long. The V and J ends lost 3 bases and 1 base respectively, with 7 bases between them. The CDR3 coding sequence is TGTGCCAGCAGTGACGGACAGTCTGGAAACACCATATATTTT. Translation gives CASSDGQSGNTIYF.

CDR3 nucleotides: TGTGCCAGCAGTTACTCGCTAAACAACGAGCAGTACTTC. Translated, it gives CASSYSLNNEQYF. The chain joins TRBV6-5 to TRBJ2-7, with D uncertain. Germline CDR1 is MNHEY and CDR2 is SVGAGI. The CDR3 sequence is 13 residues long. Trimming removed 0 bases at V and 5 bases at J, with 8 bases between.

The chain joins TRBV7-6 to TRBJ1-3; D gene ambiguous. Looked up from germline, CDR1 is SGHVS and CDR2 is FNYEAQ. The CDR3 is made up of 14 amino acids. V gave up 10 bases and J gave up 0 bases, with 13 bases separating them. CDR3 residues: CATARVRSGNTIYF. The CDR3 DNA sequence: TGTGCCACCGCGAGGGTTCGCTCTGGAAACACCATATATTTT.

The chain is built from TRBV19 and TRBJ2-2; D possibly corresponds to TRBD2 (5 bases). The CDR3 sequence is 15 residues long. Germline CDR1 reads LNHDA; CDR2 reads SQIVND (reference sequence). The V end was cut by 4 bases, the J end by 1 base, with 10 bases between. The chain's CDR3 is CASSRDGLNTGELFF. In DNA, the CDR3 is TGTGCCAGTAGTAGAGACGGACTGAACACCGGGGAGCTGTTTTTT. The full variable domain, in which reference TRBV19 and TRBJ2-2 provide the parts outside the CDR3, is DGGITQSPKYLFRKEGQNVTLSCEQNLNHDAMYWYRQDPGQGLRLIYYSQIVNDFQKGDIAEGYSVSREKKESFPLTVTSAQKNPTAFYLCASSRDGLNTGELFFGEGSRLTVL.

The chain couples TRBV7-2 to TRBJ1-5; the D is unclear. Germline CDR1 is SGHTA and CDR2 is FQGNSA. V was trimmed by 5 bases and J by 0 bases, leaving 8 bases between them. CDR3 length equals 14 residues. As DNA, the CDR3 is TGTGCCAGCAGCCATCTCGATAGCAATCAGCCCCAGCATTTT. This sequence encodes CASSHLDSNQPQHF.